This TCR beta chain was retrieved from a study of T cell responses to AZD1222 COVID-19 vaccine. Using immunoSEQ multiplex PCR, the repertoire was profiled, and TCRdb retains in-frame clones only, with some absent. Of 150,000 to 200,000 clones listed, about 86% are singletons. The CDR3 extends over 12 amino acids. Germline lookup yields CDR1 KGHSH and CDR2 LQKENI. The ends were cut back, 2 bases at V and 0 bases at J, with 2 bases in the middle. Regarding this clone: Distinct nucleotide sequences in the sample also encode this CDR3.

The chain recombines TRBV18 with TRBJ2-7; no reliable D call. The source material was peripheral blood, sampled 28 days after the second AZD1222 dose. The source is an adult who received the AZD1222 COVID-19 vaccine. The CDR3 sequence is CASSPSSYEQYF. CDR3 sequence (DNA): TGTGCCAGCTCACCAAGCTCCTACGAGCAGTACTTC.